These 27 T cell receptor beta chains came from one sample sequenced in a study of shared clonotypes between healthy human individuals. Data came from immunoSEQ multiplex PCR; TCRdb stores just in-frame clones and leaves some out. This sample carries roughly 890,000 clones, almost 95% of them seen once, and the ten largest clones take about 25%. The naive CD8 subset, CD45RO-negative cells positively selected for CCR7, excluded terminally differentiated effector memory CD45RA+ cells. The sample consisted of naive CD8+ T cells sorted from blood. All receptors come from a man aged 30 to 39 in good health.

The count of this clone is one. This sequence joins TRBV5-4 and TRBJ2-1; TRBD1 matches at 8 bases. The germline gives CDR1 SGHNT, CDR2 YYREEE (reference sequence). The V and J ends lost 2 bases and 8 bases, in that order; junction bases with no gene match: 9. The CDR3 consists of 15 residues. The CDR3 DNA reads as TGTGCCAGCAGCTTTCGGACAGGGATTCTCGATGAGCAGTTCTTC. The encoded protein is CASSFRTGILDEQFF.

The chain recombines TRBV4-1 with TRBJ2-7; D is possibly TRBD1 (5 bases). Germline values: CDR1 MGHRA, CDR2 YSYEKL. This CDR3 has 17 residues. Trimming pared 0 bases from V and 3 bases from J, leaving 18 bases between. The CDR3 DNA reads TGCGCCAGCAGCCAAGATCAGGGCGCAGGGAACTACTACGAGCAGTACTTC. Its protein product is CASSQDQGAGNYYEQYF.

V is TRBV27 and J is TRBJ2-3; D is possibly TRBD2 (6 bases). The CDR3 has 16 amino acids. Germline V gene data show CDR1 as MNHEY and CDR2 as SMNVEV (reference sequence). With 2 bases removed from V and 1 base from J, the gap between germline ends came to 13 bases. This chain's CDR3 is CASSLGDSLGTDTQYF. In DNA, the CDR3 is TGTGCCAGCAGTTTAGGGGACTCTTTAGGCACAGATACGCAGTATTTT.

The CDR3 reads CAIRGDGGEQYF. Written as DNA, the CDR3 is TGTGCCATCAGGGGAGATGGAGGCGAGCAGTACTTC. The chain recombines TRBV10-3 with TRBJ2-7; D is possibly TRBD2 (5 bases). This CDR3 is built from 12 residues. Germline V gene lookup returns CDR1 ENHRY and CDR2 SYGVKD. The V gene lost 6 bases and the J gene lost 6 bases, with 12 bases spanning the gap.

In nucleotides, the CDR3 is TGTGCCAGTTGGAGAGGGCGCCTGGCCAAAAACATTCAGTACTTC. Its translation: CASWRGRLAKNIQYF. This rearrangement joins TRBV6-4 to TRBJ2-4, with TRBD2 as a possible D gene (5 bases). This CDR3 region has 15 residues. V lost 9 bases and J 1 base, leaving 16 bases between the germline ends. In germline, CDR1 is MRHNA, CDR2 SNTAGT.

The J gene is TRBJ2-7, the V gene TRBV19; possible D gene TRBD2, 6 bases. CDR3 size: 14 residues. Trimming left V 8 bases short and J 4 bases short, with 18 bases between. Per the germline V gene, CDR1 is LNHDA and CDR2 is SQIVND (reference sequence). The DNA for the CDR3 is TGTGCCAGTCGCAAGGGTGGCGGGGCGTACGAGCAGTACTTC. Protein: CASRKGGGAYEQYF.

The chain links TRBV6-4 to TRBJ2-2, with 7 bases identical to TRBD2. The CDR3 extends over 12 amino acids. Trimming at V came to 6 bases and at J to 6 bases, leaving 1 base not matched to a gene. The germline V gene has CDR1 MRHNA and CDR2 SNTAGT. CDR3 in amino acids: CASRRESGELFF. Here the CDR3 DNA reads TGTGCCAGCAGGCGGGAGTCCGGGGAGCTGTTTTTT.

The rearrangement uses TRBV10-3 and TRBJ1-1; maybe TRBD1 (5 bases). Germline values: CDR1 ENHRY, CDR2 SYGVKD. The CDR3 sequence is 15 residues long. V was shortened by 0 bases and J by 1 base, with 9 bases between the two germline ends. CDR3 amino acids: CAISESRQKNTEAFF. In DNA form, the CDR3 reads TGTGCCATCAGTGAGTCCCGACAGAAGAACACTGAAGCTTTCTTT.

The rearrangement links TRBV4-3 to TRBJ2-2; 7 nucleotides align to TRBD1. This CDR3 is 19 amino acids long. From germline, CDR1 is LGHNA and CDR2 YSLEER. V lost 0 bases to trimming and J lost 5 bases; unmatched junction nucleotides: 15. CDR3 protein: CASSQDFPGRQGETGELFF. In DNA form, the CDR3 reads TGCGCCAGCAGCCAAGATTTCCCCGGGCGGCAGGGGGAGACCGGGGAGCTGTTTTTT.

This chain connects TRBV11-2 to TRBJ2-5; a weak D match, TRBD1 (6 bases). The germline V gene has CDR1 SGHAT and CDR2 FQNNGV. The CDR3 is 15 residues long. The V and J ends lost 2 bases and 3 bases respectively, with 13 bases between them. The CDR3 DNA is TGTGCCAGCAGCTTAACAGGGAAAGGAGAAGAGACCCAGTACTTC. Translated: CASSLTGKGEETQYF.

J is TRBJ2-5 and V is TRBV6-6, with D perhaps matching TRBD1 or TRBD2 (5 bases each). This CDR3 has 14 residues. V lost 3 bases and J 2 bases, leaving 10 bases between the germline ends. CDR1 is MNHNY and CDR2 is SVGAGI in the germline V gene (reference sequence). CDR3 sequence reads: CASSYGGRQETQYF. CDR3 bases: TGTGCCAGCAGTTATGGGGGAAGGCAAGAGACCCAGTACTTC.

The V and J genes are TRBV5-1 and TRBJ2-1, with TRBD2 identical over 11 bases. The V and J ends lost 4 bases and 4 bases, in that order; junction bases with no gene match: 10. CDR1 is SGHRS and CDR2 is YFSETQ in the germline V gene. The length of the CDR3 is 17 residues. For the CDR3, the DNA is TGCGCCAGCAGCGCTAGCGGGGGGTACGAATTATACAATGAGCAGTTCTTC. Translation gives CASSASGGYELYNEQFF.

For this clone: Distinct nucleotide sequences in the sample also encode this CDR3. This sequence joins TRBV6-6 and TRBJ2-7; possible D gene TRBD1, 6 bases. Deletions cut 6 bases from V and 0 bases from J, with 9 bases between. CDR3 length: 13 amino acids. Germline lookup yields CDR1 MNHNY and CDR2 SVGAGI (reference sequence). This CDR3 is CASSPDSSYEQYF. For the CDR3, the DNA is TGTGCCAGCAGCCCGGACAGCTCCTACGAGCAGTACTTC.

This sequence joins TRBV19 and TRBJ2-3; D is uncertain. Germline-derived CDR1 and CDR2 are LNHDA and SQIVND (reference sequence). With 3 bases removed from V and 4 bases from J, the gap between germline ends came to 14 bases. The CDR3 totals 15 residues. The CDR3 loop reads CASSIDPKVADTQYF. Here the CDR3 DNA reads TGTGCCAGTAGTATCGACCCGAAGGTTGCAGATACGCAGTATTTT.

CDR3 residues: CASSYTGGMNTEAFF. The CDR3 DNA reads as TGTGCCAGCAGTTATACTGGAGGAATGAACACTGAAGCTTTCTTT. The chain uses TRBV6-5 and TRBJ1-1; D remains unclear. CDR3 size: 15 residues. Trimming shortened V by 3 bases and J by 0 bases, and 11 bases separated the two germline ends. Per germline, CDR1 MNHEY and CDR2 SVGAGI.

This chain joins TRBV5-8 and TRBJ2-1; possible D gene TRBD2, 5 bases. V was pared by 0 bases and J by 1 base, with 14 bases between. The length of the CDR3 is 17 residues. The V gene's germline CDR1 is SGHTS and CDR2 YDEGEE. In DNA form, the CDR3 reads TGTGCCAGCAGCTTGGCGGGAATTAGCCCTTCCTACAATGAGCAGTTCTTC. Protein: CASSLAGISPSYNEQFF.

The count of this clone is one. The rearrangement links TRBV29-1 to TRBJ1-2; the D is unclear. Trimming pared 7 bases from V and 2 bases from J, leaving 8 bases between. Germline assignment: CDR1 SQVTM and CDR2 ANQGSEA. This CDR3 region has 11 residues. The CDR3 bases are TGCAGCGGTCTGGGGAACTATGGCTACACCTTC. It yields the protein CSGLGNYGYTF.

This chain links TRBV12-5 with TRBJ2-2; 9 bases match TRBD1. Germline CDR1 is LGHNT and CDR2 is FRNRAP. The CDR3 extends over 16 amino acids. J lost 3 bases, V lost 5 bases, and 7 bases had no gene match. In DNA form, the CDR3 reads TGTGCTAGTGGTCTAGGACAGGGGCGGGACACCGGGGAGCTGTTTTTT. It encodes CASGLGQGRDTGELFF.

The chain uses TRBV29-1 and TRBJ2-7; possible D gene TRBD2, 6 bases. The V gene lost 5 bases and the J gene lost 4 bases, with 15 bases spanning the gap. Germline loops: CDR1 SQVTM, CDR2 ANQGSEA. The CDR3 loop spans 13 amino acids. This chain's CDR3 is CSVRSGSSYEQYF. CDR3 in DNA: TGCAGCGTTAGGTCCGGGAGCTCGTACGAGCAGTACTTC.

V usage is TRBV4-3 and J usage is TRBJ2-7, with TRBD2 identical over 8 bases. Trimming at V came to 1 base and at J to 4 bases, leaving 6 bases not matched to a gene. The length of the CDR3 is 15 residues. Germline lookup yields CDR1 LGHNA and CDR2 YSLEER. The CDR3 nucleotides are TGCGCCAGCAGCCAAGTTAAGGGACTAGGATACGAGCAGTACTTC. Protein product: CASSQVKGLGYEQYF.

The gene calls are TRBV10-3 and TRBJ2-3; D might be TRBD1 (6 bases). Trimming removed 2 bases from V and 7 bases from J, with 16 bases in between. CDR1 and CDR2 from the germline V gene are ENHRY and SYGVKD. This CDR3 comprises 15 residues. CDR3 DNA: TGTGCCATCAGTGAGGACGCTGTAGGGGGTAATACGCAGTATTTT. This gives the protein CAISEDAVGGNTQYF.

The chain joins TRBV4-1 to TRBJ1-5; D may be TRBD1 (6 bases). V shed 4 bases and J shed 0 bases, with 19 bases lying between them. CDR3 size: 18 residues. The germline CDR1 and CDR2 sequences are MGHRA and YSYEKL. DNA of the CDR3: TGCGCCAGCAGCCTTGGGGGGGGCCCAGATTATAGCAATCAGCCCCAGCATTTT. It translates to CASSLGGGPDYSNQPQHF.

The chain joins TRBV19 to TRBJ2-7; TRBD2 matches at 8 bases. The V segment lost 3 bases and the J segment 2 bases; nucleotides outside the gene matches: 6. Germline CDR1 LNHDA, CDR2 SQIVND (reference sequence). This CDR3 contains 15 residues. The CDR3 reads CASSIVGRAPYEQYF. The CDR3 DNA sequence: TGTGCCAGTAGTATTGTCGGGAGGGCCCCCTACGAGCAGTACTTC.

The chain recombines TRBV28 with TRBJ1-1, with TRBD1 matching over 9 bases. CDR3 length: 14 residues. Germline V gene data show CDR1 as MDHEN and CDR2 as SYDVKM. V lost 3 bases and J lost 5; bases outside the gene matches: 4. CDR3 sequence (DNA): TGTGCCAGCAGTTTGGAAGGACAGGGGACTGAAGCTTTCTTT. It specifies CASSLEGQGTEAFF.

This clone came up once. This chain connects TRBV2 to TRBJ1-1; possible D gene TRBD1, 5 bases. CDR3 length: 17 residues. CDR1 SNHLY and CDR2 FYNNEI come from the germline V gene. V lost 5 bases to trimming and J lost 1 base, with 20 bases between them. The chain's CDR3 is CASSPLNTGSPNTEAFF. The CDR3 DNA follows: TGTGCCAGCAGTCCTCTTAACACAGGTAGTCCGAACACTGAAGCTTTCTTT. The variable domain in full, with the rest retrieved from reference TRBV2 and TRBJ1-1, is EPEVTQTPSHQVTQMGQEVILRCVPISNHLYFYWYRQILGQKVEFLVSFYNNEISEKSEIFDDQFSVERPDGSNFTLKIRSTKLEDSAMYFCASSPLNTGSPNTEAFFGQGTRLTVV.

This sequence joins TRBV28 and TRBJ2-5, with D hard to call. Germline assignment: CDR1 MDHEN and CDR2 SYDVKM. V was pared by 6 bases and J by 6 bases, with 11 bases between. This CDR3 contains 12 residues. The CDR3 bases are TGTGCCAGCAGCCTCGACTTAAAGACCCAGTACTTC. Amino acid sequence: CASSLDLKTQYF.

The rearrangement uses TRBV19 and TRBJ2-2; D may be TRBD2 (6 bases). Trimming removed 4 bases at V and 5 bases at J, with 26 bases between. Germline CDR1 reads LNHDA; CDR2 reads SQIVND (reference sequence). This CDR3 region has 19 residues. The CDR3: CASSSPRAGSRDRTGELFF. Here the CDR3 DNA reads TGTGCCAGTAGTAGCCCCCGCGCGGGGTCGCGGGACCGAACCGGGGAGCTGTTTTTT.